The clone carrying this T cell receptor (beta chain) has just one count. The data belong to a study of blood T cell repertoires in COVID-19. CDR3 length: 17 amino acids. From germline, CDR1 is LNHNV and CDR2 YYDKDF (reference sequence). The trim removed 9 bases at V and 2 bases at J, leaving 12 bases unmatched. Sequencing was performed with immunoSEQ multiplex PCR; in TCRdb, only in-frame clones are kept and a portion is missing. This table has around 300,000 clones, about nine tenths appearing once. J is TRBJ2-5 and V is TRBV15, with TRBD2 matching over 13 bases. The sample taken for sequencing was peripheral blood. The receptor comes from a woman aged 40 to 50 who had recovered from COVID-19. CDR3 sequence reads: CATMRTSGRGHQETQYF. As DNA, the CDR3 is TGTGCCACAATGAGGACTAGCGGGAGAGGGCATCAAGAGACCCAGTACTTC.